What follows describes a single T cell receptor (beta chain). There is no known antigen for this receptor. Base quality data are lacking; no much larger clone is found one base away. These data originate in a study of blood T cell repertoires in COVID-19 (dated by TCRdb to about 2020). Some background on the complete study: Samples covering the acute and convalescent phases of COVID-19 were provided by collaborators in the United States, Italy and Spain. The prospective study material was composed of cDNA or gDNA derived from T cells, B-cell-depleted T cells, or PBMCs. The dataset comprised deeply sampled blood TCRbeta repertoires from subjects exposed to, actively infected with, or recovered from COVID-19. A freely available public database, intended as a resource for researchers studying the immune response to SARS-CoV-2, is where the repertoires were released. Samples came from the ongoing ImmuneRACE study (first 160 participants) plus 1,254 subjects from 6 global collaborators. Sample metadata almost always included a de-identified subject ID, COVID-19 status, age in years and sex. HLA class I and class II types, where available, came from metadata supplied by the sample provider rather than from assay-based typing. Here is what the overall study found, with its caveats: The quantity of clinical and demographic metadata differed by source and by participant and was supplied without curation.

The germline V gene supplies CDR1 MNHEY and CDR2 SVGAGI. At the junction V is shortened by 10 bases and J by 2 bases, with 11 bases in between. The CDR3 contains 12 residues, cysteine and phenylalanine counted. The DNA shown is the 36-base CDR3, in frame from base 1. The collaborating institutions used their own protocols to collect whole blood in K2EDTA tubes. For TCRbeta analysis, collaborator samples were shipped as frozen whole blood, as isolated PBMCs, or as DNA extracted from either sample type. TCRbeta CDR3 regions were amplified from genomic DNA by means of the immunoSEQ Assay, a bias-controlled multiplex PCR. Per the original workflow: The number of nucleated cells in each sample was estimated by amplification of reference gene primers within the assay. Sequence reads were collapsed and filtered to measure the absolute abundance of every unique TCRbeta CDR3 rearrangement. For each sample, productive Simpson clonality was calculated as the square root of Simpson's diversity index over productive rearrangements. The clones in this table, taken by TCRdb from immuneACCESS, are in-frame only. Not every clone is retained; where verified, under half of the shortfall comes from an unresolved V gene, and the cause of the rest is unknown. That table furnishes V, J and clone size, whereas the DNA furnished D and trimming. Here the sample has roughly 71,000 clones; less than 90% occur a single time. Around a sixth of the sample is held by the ten biggest clonotypes.

Sequencing used peripheral blood. The TCR originated in a woman of 80 years or more with acute or convalescent COVID-19. Recombination connected TRBV6-5 to TRBJ1-2; TRBD1 is possibly the D segment (5 matching bases). In nucleotide form, the sequence is TGTGCCACGTTACAGGAGAACTATGGCTACACCTTC. This gives the protein CATLQENYGYTF.